Here is one T cell receptor beta chain with its context. Its antigen is still unknown. No clone much larger than this one lies a single base away; base qualities are absent. The donors were roughly 38 Caucasian individuals from Russia, aged about 6 to 100 years, who were systemically healthy. Each donor gave about 10 milliliters of peripheral blood, drawn into EDTA-treated Vacutainer tubes. Ficoll-Paque density-gradient centrifugation was used to isolate PBMCs, with at least 7 million per sample. Total RNA was extracted from PBMCs with Trizol reagent, with at least 5.5 micrograms obtained per sample. For every donor, flow cytometry on a PBMC aliquot measured the percentage of naive CD45RAhigh/CD27high T cells. This record belongs to a study of blood T cells in healthy people across ages (dated by TCRdb to between 2014 and 2017). For the wider study: Template switching captured roughly one uniquely barcoded TCR beta cDNA molecule per two T cells in model experiments. The donors were divided into four age groups: young (average around 17 years), middle-aged (approximately 39), aged (about 62) and long-lived (approximately 74). To track age-related changes in TCR beta repertoire diversity, the study relied on deep sequencing normalized with unique cDNA molecular identifiers. To avoid experimental bias, donors of different ages were distributed randomly across sequencing lanes. The study analyzed two additional independent replicas of 1 million unique cDNA reads from the same blood draw for two donors, one aged 18 to 30 and one aged 80 or older. What the study reported, not specific to this receptor: Estimates of total diversity based on one million sequenced T cells were considered lower bounds and underestimates. Because profiling used bulk unsorted PBMCs, naive and antigen-experienced compartments could not be compared conclusively. Because donor CMV infection status was unknown, age-related changes in expanded clonotypes were potentially confounded. As age increased, observed TCR beta diversity per million T cells dropped in a roughly linear way, and a significant reduction was already evident by age about 40. A strong correlation was found between observed TCR beta diversity and the percentage of naive T cells measured by flow cytometry. Compared with the aged group, the long-lived group had more naive CD4+ T cells, fewer expanded clones and increased TCR diversity, suggesting age selection.

Relative to germline, V is 4 bases shorter and J is 6 bases shorter, with 11 bases between their ends. CDR3 length: 13 amino acids, cysteine to phenylalanine. The retained sequence is limited to the CDR3, 39 bases, with the frame set at the first base. CDR1 and CDR2 (SGHTA, FQGNSA) derive from the germline V gene. Library preparation used 5' RACE. The run used an Illumina HiSeq 2500. A second PCR of roughly 7 to 12 cycles was run with a J-beta primer mix and a sample-barcoded 5' primer. A template-switch 5' adaptor carrying 12 random nucleotides introduced a unique molecular identifier onto each TCR beta cDNA molecule. Each sample yielded at least 3 million CDR3-containing paired-end reads. The Mint cDNA synthesis kit, primed by a TRBC-specific oligonucleotide, was used to synthesize first-strand cDNA from all RNA. Following uracil-DNA glycosylase treatment, a first 18-cycle PCR with universal primers M1SS and BC2_uni_R was performed on all cDNA. The authors processed their data as follows. For normalization, 1 million high-quality reads, each with a distinct molecular identifier, were randomly selected from each sample. Reads sharing molecular identifiers were discarded rather than binned into consensus sequences. CDR3 identification, clonotype clustering and error correction used MiTCR with a Q25 quality threshold and the strictest error-elimination algorithm. Lower-bound total TCR beta diversity was estimated with a nonparametric unseen species model using Euler transformation. The raw public reads went through TCRdb reprocessing: fastp at Q25, MiXCR clone calling, in-frame beta chains kept. A single entry per CDR3 protein holds the most common genes and DNA from its merged rows. Here the V and J calls rest on TCRdb's processing, not on the authors' analysis. The table for this sample lists 600,000 to 1,000,000 distinct CDR3 sequences; roughly 60% of them were counted only once. In total, the top ten clones hold roughly 22% of the sample.

The sequencing sample was made of blood. The TCR originated in a man younger than 45 in good health. In this chain, TRBV7-2 is recombined with TRBJ2-3; the D gene could be either TRBD1 or TRBD2, each agreeing at 5 bases. The CDR3 corresponds to CASSSGTGDTQYF. The DNA reads as follows: TGTGCCAGCAGCTCCGGGACGGGGGATACGCAGTATTTT. Beyond the CDR3, the reference TRBV7-2 and TRBJ2-3 genes provide the residues; the full variable domain reads: GAGVSQSPSNKVTEKGKDVELRCDPISGHTALYWYRQSLGQGLEFLIYFQGNSAPDKSGLPSDRFSAERTGGSVSTLTIQRTQQEDSAVYLCASSSGTGDTQYFGPGTRLTVL.